Shown below are 19 T cell receptor beta chains from a single sample sequenced in a study of blood T cell repertoires in COVID-19. TCRdb keeps only in-frame clones here, not all; method: immunoSEQ multiplex PCR. The data contain about 230,000 clones, 65% to 85% of them seen just once; the ten biggest clones take up roughly 27%. The sample comprised peripheral blood. The receptors come from a middle-aged man with acute or convalescent COVID-19.

V usage is TRBV4-2 and J usage is TRBJ2-7; D is possibly TRBD1 (6 bases). There are 15 residues in the CDR3. The V gene's germline CDR1 is LGHNA and CDR2 YNFKEQ. The V end was cut by 1 base, the J end by 3 bases, with 13 bases between. CDR3 sequence (DNA): TGTGCCAGCAGCCAAGTTCAAGGGGGAAGCTACGAGCAGTACTTC. This translates into CASSQVQGGSYEQYF.

V gene TRBV27 combines with J gene TRBJ2-7; TRBD2 matches 8 bases. From germline, CDR1 is MNHEY and CDR2 SMNVEV (reference sequence). The CDR3 runs to 14 residues. V gave up 0 bases and J gave up 7 bases; unmatched junction bases: 5. The CDR3 sequence: CASSLSRLAQEQYF. The CDR3 region has the DNA TGTGCCAGCAGTTTATCCCGACTAGCGCAGGAGCAGTACTTC.

The V and J genes are TRBV7-9 and TRBJ1-3; D is undetermined. Looked up from germline, CDR1 is SEHNR and CDR2 is FQNEAQ (reference sequence). The CDR3 totals 13 residues. V was clipped by 7 bases and J by 0 bases, with 7 bases between them. CDR3 residues: CASTLSSGNTIYF. In nucleotides, the CDR3 is TGTGCCAGCACCCTGAGCTCTGGAAACACCATATATTTT.

The J gene is TRBJ1-2, the V gene TRBV5-1; unclear D gene. V shed 8 bases and J shed 5 bases, with 19 bases lying between them. The CDR3 contains 14 residues. Germline lookup yields CDR1 SGHRS and CDR2 YFSETQ. The CDR3 here is CASSDGFGWYGYTF. CDR3 DNA: TGCGCCAGTAGCGACGGGTTCGGTTGGTATGGCTACACCTTC.

A word on this clone: A read error is possible here, since a much larger clone lies one base away. The J gene is TRBJ2-1, the V gene TRBV10-3, with 10 nucleotides matching TRBD2. The CDR3 has 15 residues. With 7 bases clipped from V and 4 bases from J, the junction kept 7 bases outside the gene matches. Germline V gives CDR1 ENHRY, CDR2 SYGVKD. CDR3 in DNA: TGTGCCATCATCCTACTAGCGGGGATTTACAATGAGCAGTTCTTC. Translated, it gives CAIILLAGIYNEQFF.

V and J are TRBV7-9 and TRBJ2-1; D perhaps matches TRBD2 (6 bases). Germline V lookup: CDR1 SEHNR, CDR2 FQNEAQ (reference sequence). The V gene lost 5 bases and the J gene lost 0 bases, with 11 bases spanning the gap. The CDR3 has 15 amino acids. Here the CDR3 DNA reads TGTGCCAGCAGCCGCCAGCGGGCCTCCTACAATGAGCAGTTCTTC. As protein: CASSRQRASYNEQFF.

V and J are TRBV5-1 and TRBJ1-4; D is unclear. The V end lost 0 bases, the J end lost 7 bases, and 13 bases lay between the germline ends. CDR1 SGHRS and CDR2 YFSETQ come from the germline V gene. CDR3 length equals 15 residues. The CDR3 region is CASSLVPVDSEKLFF. CDR3 bases: TGCGCCAGCAGCTTGGTTCCGGTTGACTCTGAAAAACTGTTTTTT.

The CDR3 sequence: CSASSNGELFF. The DNA of the CDR3 is TGCAGTGCTAGTAGCAACGGGGAGCTGTTTTTT. The V call is TRBV20-1, the J call TRBJ2-2; D is undetermined. CDR3 length: 11 residues. V lost 3 bases to trimming and J lost 7 bases, with 6 bases between them. CDR1 and CDR2 from the germline V gene are DFQATT and SNEGSKA (reference sequence).

The rearrangement uses TRBV6-6 and TRBJ2-3; no definite D call. V lost 2 bases, J lost 4 bases, and 4 bases lay in between. In germline, CDR1 is MNHNY, CDR2 SVGAGI (reference sequence). The length of the CDR3 is 12 residues. The CDR3 region is CASSYGPDTQYF. The DNA for the CDR3 is TGTGCCAGCAGTTACGGGCCAGATACGCAGTATTTT.

J is TRBJ2-7 and V is TRBV6-5; 8 positions match TRBD1. Germline assignment: CDR1 MNHEY and CDR2 SVGAGI. V shed 5 bases, J shed 13 bases, and the junction held 13 bases outside the gene matches. The CDR3 spans 13 residues. The CDR3 region is CASSRGQAATSYF. In DNA form, the CDR3 reads TGTGCCAGCAGTCGGGGACAGGCCGCTACAAGCTACTTC.

The V call is TRBV7-9, the J call TRBJ2-7; D is ambiguous. The CDR3 has 14 residues. In germline, CDR1 is SEHNR, CDR2 FQNEAQ (reference sequence). Trimming cost V 4 bases and J 3 bases, with 13 bases left between them. The chain's CDR3 is CASSYGAAVYEQYF. CDR3 in DNA: TGTGCCAGCAGCTACGGTGCGGCAGTCTACGAGCAGTACTTC.

The chain couples TRBV7-2 to TRBJ2-3; maybe TRBD1 (5 bases). V lost 1 base to trimming and J lost 0 bases, with 5 bases between them. The CDR3 loop spans 14 amino acids. Germline-derived CDR1 and CDR2 are SGHTA and FQGNSA. DNA of the CDR3: TGTGCCAGCAGCTTAGGACAGAGCACAGATACGCAGTATTTT. Its translation is CASSLGQSTDTQYF.

The rearrangement links TRBV3-1 (or the pseudogene TRBV3-2) to TRBJ2-7; D call uncertain. V gave up 3 bases and J gave up 0 bases, with 3 bases separating them. The CDR3 is made up of 12 amino acids. Germline V CDR1 and CDR2: LGHDT, YNNKEL (reference sequence). CDR3 sequence (DNA): TGTGCCAGCAGCCACCTCTCCTACGAGCAGTACTTC. It encodes CASSHLSYEQYF.

The chain has TRBV29-1 and TRBJ2-5; D perhaps matches TRBD1 (5 bases). This CDR3 has 13 amino acids. The germline gives CDR1 SQVTM, CDR2 ANQGSEA. V lost 6 bases, J lost 3 bases, and 14 bases lay in between. The CDR3 region is CSVDGKTEETQYF. CDR3 in DNA: TGCAGCGTAGATGGGAAGACAGAAGAGACCCAGTACTTC.

This clone was observed a single time. The chain employs TRBV11-2 and TRBJ2-1; tentatively, D is TRBD2 (6 bases). V lost 5 bases and J lost 11, with 19 bases in between. This CDR3 contains 14 residues. The germline V gene encodes CDR1 SGHAT and CDR2 FQNNGV. CDR3 nucleotides: TGTGCCAGCAGCGTCCGGGACTCCCTCCGGAAGCAGTTCTTC. The encoded protein is CASSVRDSLRKQFF.

The rearrangement links TRBV27 to TRBJ1-2; 12 positions match TRBD1. The CDR3 extends over 14 amino acids. Germline loops: CDR1 MNHEY, CDR2 SMNVEV (reference sequence). Germline trimming cut 6 bases from V and 4 bases from J; bases unmatched to any gene: 3. The CDR3 loop is CASSPGQGAYGYTF. In DNA form, the CDR3 reads TGTGCCAGCAGCCCGGGACAGGGGGCCTATGGCTACACCTTC.

The chain's CDR3 is CASSLVAGGYNEQFF. The DNA for the CDR3 is TGCGCCAGCAGCTTGGTGGCGGGGGGCTACAATGAGCAGTTCTTC. The chain links TRBV5-1 to TRBJ2-1; 8 bases map to TRBD2. Trimming removed 0 bases from V and 3 bases from J; junction bases left unmatched: 2. Germline V lookup: CDR1 SGHRS, CDR2 YFSETQ. The CDR3 is 15 residues long.

This chain joins TRBV19 and TRBJ1-5, with 8 bases identical to TRBD1. Trimming cost V 8 bases and J 4 bases; bases outside gene matches: 10. The CDR3 is 15 residues long. Germline V gene sequence: CDR1 LNHDA, CDR2 SQIVND (reference sequence). The CDR3 protein is CASRFGQGGNQPQHF. CDR3 coding DNA: TGTGCCAGTCGCTTCGGACAGGGAGGAAATCAGCCCCAGCATTTT.

This rearrangement joins TRBV29-1 to TRBJ2-7; D might be TRBD1 (5 bases). Germline CDR1 SQVTM, CDR2 ANQGSEA. Trimming left V 6 bases short and J 5 bases short, with 14 bases between. The CDR3 covers 12 residues. The CDR3 sequence is CSVRTAGNEQYF. The DNA for the CDR3 is TGCAGCGTCAGAACGGCAGGGAACGAGCAGTACTTC.